Below are 22 T cell receptor beta chains sequenced from a single sample in a study of regulatory T cells in long-lasting Graves disease (dated by TCRdb to the early 2020s). Libraries were made using multiplex PCR. Sequencing instrument: Illumina HiSeq 4000. iRepertoire HTBI primers and Arm-PCR amplification of CDR3 regions were used to construct TCR beta libraries. TCRdb itself trimmed the public reads at Q25 with fastp, ran MiXCR and retained productive beta chains. Every distinct CDR3 protein forms one entry, paired with its most common genes and DNA. Within this sample are 650,000 to 850,000 distinct CDR3 sequences, with approximately 31% of them counted one time only. Around 42% of the sample is held by the ten biggest clonotypes. Explained via the paper, the time point label denotes: persistent/refractory GD, antithyroid drugs over 5 years with positive TRAb. RNA was extracted from PBMCs in TRIzol for both TCR sequencing and RNA sequencing.

This specimen was peripheral blood mononuclear cells (PBMCs), taken when the disease was refractory, from a patient treated with antithyroid drugs. These receptors all stem from a female donor with Graves disease.

V gene TRBV29-1 combines with J gene TRBJ1-1; tentatively, D is TRBD1 (6 bases). Trimming removed 0 bases at V and 10 bases at J, with 15 bases between. CDR1 is SQVTM, CDR2 ANQGSEA, per germline. The CDR3 extends over 13 amino acids. The CDR3 bases are TGCAGCGTTGAAGATTACAGGGTTCCAAGAGCTTTCTTT. Amino acid sequence: CSVEDYRVPRAFF.

This clonotype appeared once. The CDR3 reads CATSRGGGDYGYTF. The CDR3 DNA reads TGTGCCACCAGCAGAGGGGGCGGTGACTATGGCTACACCTTC. V is TRBV15 and J is TRBJ1-2; TRBD1 might be the D (5 bases). V was trimmed by 1 base and J by 3 bases, leaving 9 bases between them. CDR3 length: 14 residues. CDR1 is LNHNV, CDR2 YYDKDF, per germline (reference sequence).

This clonotype was detected only a few times. This chain joins TRBV29-1 and TRBJ1-5; D is undetermined. The germline gives CDR1 SQVTM, CDR2 ANQGSEA. Trimming pared 4 bases from V and 0 bases from J, leaving 10 bases between. The CDR3 totals 14 residues. CDR3 sequence (DNA): TGCAGCGTTGGAGGACTGAATAGCAATCAGCCCCAGCATTTT. The encoded protein is CSVGGLNSNQPQHF. The whole variable domain, remainder taken from reference TRBV29-1 and TRBJ1-5, is SAVISQKPSRDICQRGTSLTIQCQVDSQVTMMFWYRQQPGQSLTLIATANQGSEATYESGFVIDKFPISRPNLTFSTLTVSNMSPEDSSIYLCSVGGLNSNQPQHFGDGTRLSIL.

This clonotype was seen many times. DNA of the CDR3: TGTGCCAGCAGCAGAGGAGGGACTAGCGGTGAGACCCAGTACTTC. Its protein product is CASSRGGTSGETQYF. This rearrangement joins TRBV7-2 to TRBJ2-5; 11 bases fit TRBD2. Germline V gene data show CDR1 as SGHTA and CDR2 as FQGNSA. J was trimmed by 5 bases and V by 5 bases; bases with no gene match: 7. There are 15 residues in the CDR3.

This sequence joins TRBV6-1 and TRBJ1-6; D gene ambiguous. CDR3 size: 13 residues. Germline loops: CDR1 MNHNS, CDR2 SASEGT. CDR3 loop: CSAGAAYNSPLHF. CDR3 nucleotides: TGTTCAGCCGGTGCAGCTTATAATTCACCCCTCCACTTT.

The CDR3 DNA sequence: TGTGCCAGCAGTCCGAGACTAGGACGGTCAAGTGTGGAGACCCAGTACTTC. It encodes CASSPRLGRSSVETQYF. The chain joins TRBV28 to TRBJ2-5; possibly TRBD2 for D (6 bases). V lost 5 bases to trimming and J lost 5 bases, with 24 bases between them. The CDR3 contains 17 residues. Germline V gives CDR1 MDHEN, CDR2 SYDVKM.

This clonotype was detected ten times or more. The CDR3: CASSFVLAGGGEQYF. CDR3 DNA sequence: TGTGCCAGCAGTTTTGTATTAGCGGGAGGTGGCGAGCAGTACTTC. The rearrangement uses TRBV12-3 or TRBV12-4 and TRBJ2-7, with 10 positions matching TRBD2. Trimming removed 3 bases from V and 6 bases from J; junction bases left unmatched: 8. The CDR3 loop spans 15 amino acids.

This chain joins TRBV6-5 and TRBJ2-2, with D possibly matching TRBD1 (5 bases). The CDR3 length is 14 residues. With 2 bases removed from V and 3 bases from J, the gap between germline ends came to 7 bases. CDR1 and CDR2 (germline): MNHEY, SVGAGI. The CDR3 coding sequence is TGTGCCAGCAGTTACACAGGAGACACCGGGGAGCTGTTTTTT. Translated: CASSYTGDTGELFF.

V is TRBV20-1 and J is TRBJ2-7; 11 positions match TRBD2. CDR3 size: 15 residues. CDR1 and CDR2 (germline): DFQATT, SNEGSKA (reference sequence). Germline trimming cut 4 bases from V and 4 bases from J; bases unmatched to any gene: 9. The CDR3 loop is CSAMVAGGPGYEQYF. The CDR3 nucleotides are TGCAGTGCTATGGTAGCGGGAGGGCCCGGATACGAGCAGTACTTC.

The V gene is TRBV11-2, the J gene TRBJ1-1; TRBD1 might be the D (5 bases). This CDR3 comprises 16 residues. The ends were cut back, 0 bases at V and 3 bases at J, with 14 bases in the middle. Germline loops: CDR1 SGHAT, CDR2 FQNNGV. Here the CDR3 reads CASSLDLGGEDTEAFF. CDR3 coding DNA: TGTGCCAGCAGCTTAGATCTGGGGGGAGAGGACACTGAAGCTTTCTTT.

J is TRBJ2-5 and V is TRBV29-1; 13 nucleotides align to TRBD2. Germline V gene lookup returns CDR1 SQVTM and CDR2 ANQGSEA. The CDR3 extends over 14 amino acids. After removal of 3 bases from V and 4 bases from J, the junction contained 2 bases not matched to a gene. CDR3 sequence: CSVDTSGRVETQYF. The CDR3 nucleotides are TGCAGCGTTGATACTAGCGGGAGGGTAGAGACCCAGTACTTC.

This chain uses TRBV10-3 with TRBJ2-5; D may be TRBD2 (5 bases). The V gene's germline CDR1 is ENHRY and CDR2 SYGVKD. V was pared by 0 bases and J by 1 base, with 15 bases between. CDR3 size: 17 residues. CDR3 protein: CAISESSGGAFQETQYF. The CDR3, as DNA: TGTGCCATCAGTGAGTCGAGCGGCGGAGCCTTCCAAGAGACCCAGTACTTC.

This clonotype was found a few times. This rearrangement joins TRBV20-1 to TRBJ1-4; 8 positions match TRBD1. CDR1 is DFQATT and CDR2 is SNEGSKA in the germline V gene (reference sequence). V lost 5 bases to trimming and J lost 6 bases; unmatched junction nucleotides: 8. The CDR3 runs 14 residues. This CDR3 reads CSAGKTTGDEKLFF. In DNA form, the CDR3 reads TGCAGTGCTGGAAAGACGACAGGGGATGAAAAACTGTTTTTT.

This clonotype came up a few times. This chain joins TRBV12-3 or TRBV12-4 and TRBJ2-7; 9 nucleotides align to TRBD2. The CDR3 is 15 amino acids. Trimming cost V 1 base and J 3 bases; bases outside gene matches: 4. The CDR3 sequence is CASSLVSGRLYEQYF. In nucleotides, the CDR3 is TGTGCCAGCAGTTTAGTTAGCGGGAGACTCTACGAGCAGTACTTC.

This clonotype was picked up a small number of times. V and J are TRBV29-1 and TRBJ1-1; 7 nucleotides agree with TRBD1. Germline assignment: CDR1 SQVTM and CDR2 ANQGSEA. The CDR3 is made up of 13 amino acids. J lost 5 bases, V lost 6 bases, and 9 bases had no gene match. CDR3 nucleotide sequence: TGCAGCGTCGCGCACAGGGGAATAACTGAAGCTTTCTTT. This translates into CSVAHRGITEAFF.

This clonotype has a handful of counts. The chain combines TRBV15 with TRBJ2-1; TRBD2 aligns across 7 bases. Trimming removed 3 bases from V and 4 bases from J; junction bases left unmatched: 12. The CDR3 is made up of 17 amino acids. The V gene's germline CDR1 is LNHNV and CDR2 YYDKDF (reference sequence). The CDR3 DNA is TGTGCCACCAGCAGCCCTATCCGGCTAGCGGAGTACAATGAGCAGTTCTTC. Protein: CATSSPIRLAEYNEQFF.

The V and J genes are TRBV11-1 and TRBJ2-2, with 14 bases aligning to TRBD2. From germline, CDR1 is SGHAT and CDR2 FQDESV (reference sequence). V shed 3 bases and J 0 bases; nucleotides not matched to a gene: 12. The CDR3 sequence is 21 residues long. The CDR3 coding sequence is TGTGCCAGCAGCTTTTACCCCGGGACTAGCGGGAGTCCCGCGAACACCGGGGAGCTGTTTTTT. Its translation: CASSFYPGTSGSPANTGELFF.

This clonotype was counted between two and nine times. The chain joins TRBV29-1 to TRBJ1-1; TRBD1 aligns across 9 bases. V was pared by 5 bases and J by 1 base, with 5 bases of the junction left unmatched. CDR1 and CDR2 from the germline V gene are SQVTM and ANQGSEA. This CDR3 has 14 amino acids. The CDR3 loop is CSVRTGEQNTEAFF. CDR3 DNA sequence: TGCAGCGTTCGGACAGGGGAGCAGAACACTGAAGCTTTCTTT.

This clonotype appeared a few times. V is TRBV19 and J is TRBJ1-2; 7 bases line up with TRBD1. The CDR3 extends over 13 amino acids. J was trimmed by 6 bases and V by 2 bases; bases with no gene match: 3. Looked up from germline, CDR1 is LNHDA and CDR2 is SQIVND (reference sequence). This CDR3 reads CASSITGVDGYTF. The CDR3 coding sequence is TGTGCCAGTAGTATAACAGGGGTCGATGGCTACACCTTC. Looking up the rest from reference TRBV19 and TRBJ1-2 gives the full variable domain: DGGITQSPKYLFRKEGQNVTLSCEQNLNHDAMYWYRQDPGQGLRLIYYSQIVNDFQKGDIAEGYSVSREKKESFPLTVTSAQKNPTAFYLCASSITGVDGYTFGSGTRLTVV.

V is TRBV12-3 or TRBV12-4 and J is TRBJ1-5; possibly TRBD1 for D (5 bases). V dropped 3 bases and J dropped 2 bases, with 20 bases sitting between them. The CDR3 has 18 amino acids. CDR3 sequence: CASSFSGPIGSGNQPQHF. For the CDR3, the DNA is TGTGCCAGCAGTTTCTCAGGGCCAATTGGGTCTGGCAATCAGCCCCAGCATTTT.

The chain recombines TRBV5-1 with TRBJ2-7, with 11 bases that match TRBD1. Germline V gene lookup returns CDR1 SGHRS and CDR2 YFSETQ. The trim removed 3 bases at V and 5 bases at J, leaving 1 base unmatched. This CDR3 has 13 amino acids. The chain's CDR3 is CASSWTGGDEQYF. DNA of the CDR3: TGCGCCAGCAGCTGGACAGGGGGCGACGAGCAGTACTTC.

The chain combines TRBV12-3 or TRBV12-4 with TRBJ2-1, with 7 bases that match TRBD2. This CDR3 region has 16 residues. With 5 bases clipped from V and 5 bases from J, the junction kept 12 bases outside the gene matches. The CDR3 coding sequence is TGTGCCAGCAGTCTCTACGGGAGGAGCATAGACAATGAGCAGTTCTTC. Protein sequence: CASSLYGRSIDNEQFF.